The present entry profiles one T cell receptor beta chain with its context. CDR3 length: 15 amino acids. Per the germline V gene, CDR1 is SGDLS and CDR2 is YYNGEE. V lost 0 bases and J 4 bases, leaving 13 bases between the germline ends. The data were obtained in a study of control samples from healthy donors and cancer patients. Here immunoSEQ multiplex PCR was the method, and the copy in TCRdb shows in-frame clones only, minus some. There are about 60,000 clones in the sample; about 82% occur only once, and approximately 5% lies in the top ten. The clonotype comes from a middle-aged man in good health. The chain has TRBV9 and TRBJ1-1; D might be TRBD1 (5 bases). The sample taken for sequencing was blood. CDR3 nucleotides: TGTGCCAGCAGCGTAGCAGGAGGGAGGGGCACTGAAGCTTTCTTT. Translated: CASSVAGGRGTEAFF.